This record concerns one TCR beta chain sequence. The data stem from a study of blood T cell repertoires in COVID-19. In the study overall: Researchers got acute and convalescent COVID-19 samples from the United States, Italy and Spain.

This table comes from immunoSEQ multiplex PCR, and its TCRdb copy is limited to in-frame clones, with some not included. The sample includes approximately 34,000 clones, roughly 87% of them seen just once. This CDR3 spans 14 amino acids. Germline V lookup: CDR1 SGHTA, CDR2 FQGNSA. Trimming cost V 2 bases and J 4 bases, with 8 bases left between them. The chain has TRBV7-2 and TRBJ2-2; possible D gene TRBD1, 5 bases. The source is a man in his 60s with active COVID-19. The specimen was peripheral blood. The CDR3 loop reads CASSLRQITGELFF. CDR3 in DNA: TGTGCCAGCAGCTTAAGACAGATCACCGGGGAGCTGTTTTTT.